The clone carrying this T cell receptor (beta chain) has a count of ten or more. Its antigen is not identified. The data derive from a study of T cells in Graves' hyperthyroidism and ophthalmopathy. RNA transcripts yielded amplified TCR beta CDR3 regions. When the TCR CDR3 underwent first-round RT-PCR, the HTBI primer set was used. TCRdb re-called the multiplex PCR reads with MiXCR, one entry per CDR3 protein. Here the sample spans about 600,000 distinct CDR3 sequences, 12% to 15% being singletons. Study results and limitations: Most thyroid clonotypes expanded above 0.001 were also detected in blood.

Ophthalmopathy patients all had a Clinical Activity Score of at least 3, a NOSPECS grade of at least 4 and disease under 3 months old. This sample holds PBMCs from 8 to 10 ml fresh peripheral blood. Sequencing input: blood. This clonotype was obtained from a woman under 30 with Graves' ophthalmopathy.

CDR3 DNA: TGTGCCACCACAGGGAAGGAGGGGGACGAGCAGTACTTC. It translates to CATTGKEGDEQYF. The rearrangement uses TRBV24-1 and TRBJ2-7; D is tentatively TRBD1 or TRBD2 (6 bases each). The V gene's germline CDR1 is KGHDR and CDR2 SFDVKD. The V gene lost 8 bases and the J gene lost 5 bases, with 15 bases spanning the gap. This CDR3 comprises 13 residues.